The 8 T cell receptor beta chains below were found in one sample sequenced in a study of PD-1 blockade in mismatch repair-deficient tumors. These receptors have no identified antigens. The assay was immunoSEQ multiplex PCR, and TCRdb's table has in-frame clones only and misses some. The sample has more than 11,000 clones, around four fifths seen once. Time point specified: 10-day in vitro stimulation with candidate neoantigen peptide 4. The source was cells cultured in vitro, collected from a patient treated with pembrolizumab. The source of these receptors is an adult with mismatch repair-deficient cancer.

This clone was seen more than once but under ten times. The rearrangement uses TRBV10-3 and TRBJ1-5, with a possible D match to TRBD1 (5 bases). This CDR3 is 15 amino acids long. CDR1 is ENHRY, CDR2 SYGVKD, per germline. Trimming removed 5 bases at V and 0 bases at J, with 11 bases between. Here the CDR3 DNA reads TGTGCCATCAGTACAGGCCCGGATAGCAATCAGCCCCAGCATTTT. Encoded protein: CAISTGPDSNQPQHF.

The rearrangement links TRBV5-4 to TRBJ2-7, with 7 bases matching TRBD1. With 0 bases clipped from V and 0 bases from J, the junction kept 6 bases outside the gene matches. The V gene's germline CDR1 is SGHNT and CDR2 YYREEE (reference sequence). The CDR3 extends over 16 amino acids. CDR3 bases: TGTGCCAGCAGCTTGGCCTCAGGGACAGTCTCCTACGAGCAGTACTTC. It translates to CASSLASGTVSYEQYF. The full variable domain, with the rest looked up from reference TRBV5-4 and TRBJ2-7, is ETGVTQSPTHLIKTRGQQVTLRCSSQSGHNTVSWYQQALGQGPQFIFQYYREEENGRGNFPPRFSGLQFPNYSSELNVNALELDDSALYLCASSLASGTVSYEQYFGPGTRLTVT.

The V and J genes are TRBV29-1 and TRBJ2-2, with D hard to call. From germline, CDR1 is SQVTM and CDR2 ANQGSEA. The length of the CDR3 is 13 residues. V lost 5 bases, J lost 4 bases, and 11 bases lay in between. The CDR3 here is CSVPRSLTGELFF. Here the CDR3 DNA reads TGCAGCGTTCCCAGGAGCCTCACCGGGGAGCTGTTTTTT.

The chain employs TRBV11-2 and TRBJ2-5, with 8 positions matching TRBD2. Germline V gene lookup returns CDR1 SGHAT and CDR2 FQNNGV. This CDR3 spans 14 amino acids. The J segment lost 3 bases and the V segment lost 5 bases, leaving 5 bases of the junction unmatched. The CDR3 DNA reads TGTGCCAGCAGCCCTCGGGGGGGCGAAGAGACCCAGTACTTC. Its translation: CASSPRGGEETQYF.

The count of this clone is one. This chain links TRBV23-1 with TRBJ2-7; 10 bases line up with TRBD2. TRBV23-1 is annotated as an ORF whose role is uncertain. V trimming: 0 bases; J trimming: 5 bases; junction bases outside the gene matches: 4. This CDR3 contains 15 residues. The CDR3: CASSQSSSGSHEQYF. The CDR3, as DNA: TGCGCCAGCAGTCAATCTTCTAGCGGGAGCCACGAGCAGTACTTC.

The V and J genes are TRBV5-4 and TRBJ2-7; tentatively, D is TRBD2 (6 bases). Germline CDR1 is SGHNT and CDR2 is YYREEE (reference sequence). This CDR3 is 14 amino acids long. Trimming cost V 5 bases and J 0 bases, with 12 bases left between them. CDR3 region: CASRNRGSSYEQYF. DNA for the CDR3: TGTGCCAGCAGGAATCGGGGGAGCTCCTACGAGCAGTACTTC.

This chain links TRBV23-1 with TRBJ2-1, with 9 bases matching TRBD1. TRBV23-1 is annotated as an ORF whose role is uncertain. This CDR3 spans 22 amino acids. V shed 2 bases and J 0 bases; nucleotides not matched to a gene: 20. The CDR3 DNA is TGCGCCAGCAGTCAACCCCGGGTACCGGGACAGGGCGCTCTGAGCTCCTACAATGAGCAGTTCTTC. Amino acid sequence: CASSQPRVPGQGALSSYNEQFF.

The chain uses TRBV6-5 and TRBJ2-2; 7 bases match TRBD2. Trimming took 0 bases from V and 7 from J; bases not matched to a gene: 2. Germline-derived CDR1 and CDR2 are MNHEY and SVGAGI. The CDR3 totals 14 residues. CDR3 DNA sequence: TGTGCCAGCAGTTACTCGGGGGGGAGCGGGGAGCTGTTTTTT. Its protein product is CASSYSGGSGELFF.